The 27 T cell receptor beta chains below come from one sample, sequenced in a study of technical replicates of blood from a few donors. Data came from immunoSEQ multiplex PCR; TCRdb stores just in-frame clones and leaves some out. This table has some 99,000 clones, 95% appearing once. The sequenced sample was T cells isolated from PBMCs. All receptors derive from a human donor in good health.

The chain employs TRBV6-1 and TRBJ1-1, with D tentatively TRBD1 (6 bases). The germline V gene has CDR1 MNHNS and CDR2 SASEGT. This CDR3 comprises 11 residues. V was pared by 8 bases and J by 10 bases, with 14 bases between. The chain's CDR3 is CASSTGPGAFF. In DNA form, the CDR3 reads TGTGCCAGCTCCACAGGGCCGGGAGCTTTCTTT.

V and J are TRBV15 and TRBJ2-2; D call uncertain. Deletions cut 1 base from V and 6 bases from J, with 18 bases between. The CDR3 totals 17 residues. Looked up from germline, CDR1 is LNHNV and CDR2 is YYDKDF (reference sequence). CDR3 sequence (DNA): TGTGCCACCAGCAGAGTAGGCGGCAAACTCACTTCCGGGGAGCTGTTTTTT. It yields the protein CATSRVGGKLTSGELFF.

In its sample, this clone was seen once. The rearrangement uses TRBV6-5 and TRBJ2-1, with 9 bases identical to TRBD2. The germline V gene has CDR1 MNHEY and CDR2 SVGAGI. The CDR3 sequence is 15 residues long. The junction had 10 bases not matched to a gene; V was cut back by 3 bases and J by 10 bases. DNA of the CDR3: TGTGCCAGCAGTTATAGTTTAGCGGGAGTCCGGGAGCAGTTCTTC. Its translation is CASSYSLAGVREQFF.

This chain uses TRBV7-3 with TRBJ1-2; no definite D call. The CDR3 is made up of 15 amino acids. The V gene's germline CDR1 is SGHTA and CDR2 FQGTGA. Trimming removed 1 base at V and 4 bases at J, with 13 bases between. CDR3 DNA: TGTGCCAGCAGCTTAAGTGGCAGAGACACCTATGGCTACACCTTC. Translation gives CASSLSGRDTYGYTF. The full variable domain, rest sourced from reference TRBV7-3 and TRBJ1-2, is GAGVSQTPSNKVTEKGKYVELRCDPISGHTALYWYRQSLGQGPEFLIYFQGTGAADDSGLPNDRFFAVRPEGSVSTLKIQRTERGDSAVYLCASSLSGRDTYGYTFGSGTRLTVV.

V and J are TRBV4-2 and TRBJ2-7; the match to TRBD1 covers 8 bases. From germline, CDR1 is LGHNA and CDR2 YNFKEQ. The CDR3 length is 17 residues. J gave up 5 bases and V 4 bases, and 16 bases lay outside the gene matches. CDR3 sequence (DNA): TGTGCCAGCAGCCCCCTAACTACCAGGACAGGGAAGAACGAGCAGTACTTC. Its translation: CASSPLTTRTGKNEQYF.

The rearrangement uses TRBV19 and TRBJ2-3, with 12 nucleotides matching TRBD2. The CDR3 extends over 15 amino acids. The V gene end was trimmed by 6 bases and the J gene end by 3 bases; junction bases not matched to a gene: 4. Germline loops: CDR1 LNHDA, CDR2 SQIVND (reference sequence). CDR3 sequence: CASRLAGGGTDTQYF. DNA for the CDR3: TGTGCCAGTAGGCTAGCGGGAGGGGGTACAGATACGCAGTATTTT.

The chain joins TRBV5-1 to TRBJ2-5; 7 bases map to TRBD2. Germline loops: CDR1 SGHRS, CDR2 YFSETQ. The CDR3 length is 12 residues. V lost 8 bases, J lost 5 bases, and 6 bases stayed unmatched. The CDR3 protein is CASSGGLETQYF. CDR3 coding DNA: TGCGCCAGTTCCGGGGGGTTGGAGACCCAGTACTTC.

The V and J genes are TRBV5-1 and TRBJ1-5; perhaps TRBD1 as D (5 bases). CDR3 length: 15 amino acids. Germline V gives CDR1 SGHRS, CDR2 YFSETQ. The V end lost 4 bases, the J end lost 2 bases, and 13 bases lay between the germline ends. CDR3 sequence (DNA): TGCGCCAGCAGCCCCCAGGGTGCGGGCAATCAGCCCCAGCATTTT. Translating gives CASSPQGAGNQPQHF.

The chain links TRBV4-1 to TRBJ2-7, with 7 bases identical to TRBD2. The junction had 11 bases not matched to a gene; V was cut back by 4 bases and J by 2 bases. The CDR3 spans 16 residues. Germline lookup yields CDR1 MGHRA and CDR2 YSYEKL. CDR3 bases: TGCGCCAGCAGCCTCCAGAAGAGCGGGAACCCCTACGAGCAGTACTTC. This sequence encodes CASSLQKSGNPYEQYF.

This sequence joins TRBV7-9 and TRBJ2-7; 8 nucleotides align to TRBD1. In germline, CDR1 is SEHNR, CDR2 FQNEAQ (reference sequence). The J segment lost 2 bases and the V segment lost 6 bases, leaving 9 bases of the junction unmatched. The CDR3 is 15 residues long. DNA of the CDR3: TGTGCCAGCAGTCCCGTGGGGACAGGAGCCTACGAGCAGTACTTC. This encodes CASSPVGTGAYEQYF.

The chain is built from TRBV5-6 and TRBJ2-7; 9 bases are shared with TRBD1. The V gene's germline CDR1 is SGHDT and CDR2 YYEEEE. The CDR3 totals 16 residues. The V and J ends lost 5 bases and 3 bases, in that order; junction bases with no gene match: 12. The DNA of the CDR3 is TGTGCCAGCAGGCGTGACACCGGGACAGGGCACTACGAGCAGTACTTC. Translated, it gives CASRRDTGTGHYEQYF.

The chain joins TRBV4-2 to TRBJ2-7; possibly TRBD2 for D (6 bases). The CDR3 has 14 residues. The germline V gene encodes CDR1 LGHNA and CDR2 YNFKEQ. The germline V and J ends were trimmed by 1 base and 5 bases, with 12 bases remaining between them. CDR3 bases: TGTGCCAGCAGCCAAGTGGGACTGAGGCACGAGCAGTACTTC. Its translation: CASSQVGLRHEQYF.

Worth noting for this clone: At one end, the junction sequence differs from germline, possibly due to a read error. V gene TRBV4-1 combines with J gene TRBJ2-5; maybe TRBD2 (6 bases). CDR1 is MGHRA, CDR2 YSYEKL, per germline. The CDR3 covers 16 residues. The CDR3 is CASSQVGSSGVETQYF. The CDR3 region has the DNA TGCGCCAGCAGTCAAGTAGGGTCATCGGGGGTGGAGACCCAGTACTTC.

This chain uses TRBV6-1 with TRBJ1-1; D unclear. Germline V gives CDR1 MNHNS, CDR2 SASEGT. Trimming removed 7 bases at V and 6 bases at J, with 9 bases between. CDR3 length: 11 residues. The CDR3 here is CASNYPSEAFF. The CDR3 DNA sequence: TGTGCCAGCAACTACCCGTCTGAAGCTTTCTTT.

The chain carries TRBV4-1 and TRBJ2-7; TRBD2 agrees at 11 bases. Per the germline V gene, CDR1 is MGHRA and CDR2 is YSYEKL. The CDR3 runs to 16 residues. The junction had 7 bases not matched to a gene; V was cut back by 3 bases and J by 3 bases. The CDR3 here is CASSQAETSGNYEQYF. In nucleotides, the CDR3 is TGCGCCAGCAGCCAGGCGGAGACTAGCGGGAACTACGAGCAGTACTTC.

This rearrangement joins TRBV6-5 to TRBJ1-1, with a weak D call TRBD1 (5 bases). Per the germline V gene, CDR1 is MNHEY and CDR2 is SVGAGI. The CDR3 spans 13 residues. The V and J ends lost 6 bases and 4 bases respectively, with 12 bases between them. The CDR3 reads CASRDFGGTEAFF. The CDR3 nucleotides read TGTGCCAGCAGAGATTTCGGGGGCACTGAAGCTTTCTTT.

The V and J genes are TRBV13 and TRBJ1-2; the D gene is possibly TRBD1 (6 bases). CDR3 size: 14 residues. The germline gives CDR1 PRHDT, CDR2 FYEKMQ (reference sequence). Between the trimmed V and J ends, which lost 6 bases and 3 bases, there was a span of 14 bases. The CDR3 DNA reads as TGTGCCAGCAGTCCCACAGGGCGAGACTATGGCTACACCTTC. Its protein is CASSPTGRDYGYTF.

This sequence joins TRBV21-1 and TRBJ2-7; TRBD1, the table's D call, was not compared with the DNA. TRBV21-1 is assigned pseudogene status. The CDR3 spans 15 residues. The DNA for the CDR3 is TGTGCCAGCAGCAAAGGAGATTTCAGGGGTTACGAGCAGTACTTC. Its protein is CASSKGDFRGYEQYF.

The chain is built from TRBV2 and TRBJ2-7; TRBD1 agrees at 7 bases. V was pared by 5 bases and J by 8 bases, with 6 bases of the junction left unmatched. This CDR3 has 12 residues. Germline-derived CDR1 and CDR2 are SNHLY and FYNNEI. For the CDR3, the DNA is TGTGCCAGCAGTACAGGGGAAGAAAAGCAGTACTTC. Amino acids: CASSTGEEKQYF.

Written as DNA, the CDR3 is TGTGCCAGCAGCTTGAATCCGGGACTACTAAGCACAGATACGCAGTATTTT. Translation gives CASSLNPGLLSTDTQYF. The V gene is TRBV7-2, the J gene TRBJ2-3; the match to TRBD2 covers 7 bases. CDR1 SGHTA and CDR2 FQGNSA come from the germline V gene. CDR3 length equals 17 residues. V shed 3 bases, J shed 0 bases, and the junction held 9 bases outside the gene matches. Looking up the rest from reference TRBV7-2 and TRBJ2-3 gives the full variable domain: GAGVSQSPSNKVTEKGKDVELRCDPISGHTALYWYRQSLGQGLEFLIYFQGNSAPDKSGLPSDRFSAERTGGSVSTLTIQRTQQEDSAVYLCASSLNPGLLSTDTQYFGPGTRLTVL.

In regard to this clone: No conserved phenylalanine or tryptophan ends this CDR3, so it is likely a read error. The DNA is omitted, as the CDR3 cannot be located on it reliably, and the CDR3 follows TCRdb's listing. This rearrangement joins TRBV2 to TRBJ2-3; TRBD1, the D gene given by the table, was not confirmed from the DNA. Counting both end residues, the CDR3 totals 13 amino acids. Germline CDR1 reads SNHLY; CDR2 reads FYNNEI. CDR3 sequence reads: CASSERNRPGTGY.

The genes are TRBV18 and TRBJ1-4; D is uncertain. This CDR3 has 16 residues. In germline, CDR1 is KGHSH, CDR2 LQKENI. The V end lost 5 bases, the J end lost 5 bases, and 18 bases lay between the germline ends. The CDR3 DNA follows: TGTGCCAGCTCAACCGGGGTTCGGGTGATGAATGAAAAACTGTTTTTT. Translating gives CASSTGVRVMNEKLFF.

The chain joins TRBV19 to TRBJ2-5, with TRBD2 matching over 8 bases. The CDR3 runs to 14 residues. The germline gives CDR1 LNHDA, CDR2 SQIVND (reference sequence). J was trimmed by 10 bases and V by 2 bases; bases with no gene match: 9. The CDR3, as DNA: TGTGCCAGTAGTATAAGCGGGGGAGTCATCGACCAGTACTTC. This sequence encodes CASSISGGVIDQYF.

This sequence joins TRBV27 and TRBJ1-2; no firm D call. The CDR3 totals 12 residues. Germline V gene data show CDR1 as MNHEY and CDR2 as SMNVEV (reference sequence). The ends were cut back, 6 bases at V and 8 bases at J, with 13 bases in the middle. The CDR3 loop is CASREGVRGYTF. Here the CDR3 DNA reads TGTGCCAGCAGGGAGGGAGTGCGGGGCTACACCTTC.

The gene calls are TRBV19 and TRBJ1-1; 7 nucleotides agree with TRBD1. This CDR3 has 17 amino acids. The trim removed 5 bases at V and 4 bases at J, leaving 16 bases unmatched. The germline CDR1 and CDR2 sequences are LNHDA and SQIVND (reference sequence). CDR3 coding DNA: TGTGCCAGTAGTCTTCTCGAACACACAGGGGTAGCCACTGAAGCTTTCTTT. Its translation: CASSLLEHTGVATEAFF. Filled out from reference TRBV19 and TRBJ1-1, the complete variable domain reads DGGITQSPKYLFRKEGQNVTLSCEQNLNHDAMYWYRQDPGQGLRLIYYSQIVNDFQKGDIAEGYSVSREKKESFPLTVTSAQKNPTAFYLCASSLLEHTGVATEAFFGQGTRLTVV.

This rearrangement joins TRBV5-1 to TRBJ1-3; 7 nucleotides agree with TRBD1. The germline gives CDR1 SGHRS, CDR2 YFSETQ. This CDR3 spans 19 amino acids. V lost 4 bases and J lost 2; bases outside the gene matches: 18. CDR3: CASSPGTEGPGAAGNTIYF. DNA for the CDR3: TGCGCCAGCAGCCCAGGGACAGAAGGGCCAGGTGCAGCTGGAAACACCATATATTTT.

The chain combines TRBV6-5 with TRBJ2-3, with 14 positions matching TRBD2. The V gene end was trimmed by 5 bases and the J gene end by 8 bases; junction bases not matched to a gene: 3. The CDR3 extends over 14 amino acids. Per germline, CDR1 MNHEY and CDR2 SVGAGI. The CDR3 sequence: CASSPGLAGGTQYF. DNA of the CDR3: TGTGCCAGCAGTCCTGGACTAGCGGGGGGTACGCAGTATTTT.